Listed here are 9 T cell receptor beta chains from one sample, sequenced in a study of T-cell memory formation after mild COVID-19. MiXCR, applied by TCRdb to the 5' RACE reads, yields one record per CDR3 protein. This sample has approximately 350,000 distinct CDR3 sequences; 28% occur once, and the top ten carry approximately 15%. The source material was PBMCs or a T cell subset sorted from them (not recorded which). These receptors were collected from an adult woman who had mild COVID-19 (a few samples of this study predate the infection). Cell type and time point are not known.

This clonotype showed up just once. The V call is TRBV5-5, the J call TRBJ2-1, with 7 bases matching TRBD2. CDR3 length equals 19 residues. In germline, CDR1 is SGHKS, CDR2 YYEKEE (reference sequence). J was trimmed by 0 bases and V by 3 bases; bases with no gene match: 15. The CDR3, as DNA: TGTGCCAGCAGCTCTCACGCCCTTACTAGCGTAAGCTCCTACAATGAGCAGTTCTTC. Its translation: CASSSHALTSVSSYNEQFF.

This clonotype was picked up one time. V is TRBV11-3 and J is TRBJ2-1, with D maybe TRBD2 (5 bases). Trimming took off 5 bases at V and 10 bases at J, with 9 bases between the two ends. The germline V gene encodes CDR1 SGHNT and CDR2 YENEEA. The length of the CDR3 is 11 residues. CDR3 residues: CASSASREQFF. The DNA for the CDR3 is TGTGCCAGCAGCGCTAGCAGGGAGCAGTTCTTC.

This clonotype showed up just a few times. The chain has TRBV18 and TRBJ2-1, with 8 bases lining up with TRBD2. Germline lookup yields CDR1 KGHSH and CDR2 LQKENI. The CDR3 is made up of 16 amino acids. J was trimmed by 6 bases and V by 1 base; bases with no gene match: 8. Here the CDR3 DNA reads TGTGCCAGCTCACCACGGCGGGGGGACTCCCCCAATGAGCAGTTCTTC. Translation gives CASSPRRGDSPNEQFF.

The chain recombines TRBV4-2 with TRBJ2-1, with 8 nucleotides matching TRBD2. This CDR3 spans 17 amino acids. Germline V gene lookup returns CDR1 LGHNA and CDR2 YNFKEQ. The V gene end was trimmed by 1 base and the J gene end by 5 bases; junction bases not matched to a gene: 10. For the CDR3, the DNA is TGTGCCAGCAGCCAAGTACTTAGCGGGAATCGGAACAATGAGCAGTTCTTC. Translating it yields CASSQVLSGNRNNEQFF.

The chain joins TRBV12-3 or TRBV12-4 to TRBJ2-4, with TRBD2 matching 7 bases. The CDR3 extends over 16 amino acids. V was pared by 3 bases and J by 0 bases, with 5 bases of the junction left unmatched. CDR3 coding DNA: TGTGCCAGCAGTTTCTCTGCGGGAGTAGCCAAAAACATTCAGTACTTC. It translates to CASSFSAGVAKNIQYF.

This clonotype showed up just a few times. The chain carries TRBV24-1 and TRBJ2-2, with unresolved D. In germline, CDR1 is KGHDR, CDR2 SFDVKD. This CDR3 is built from 12 residues. V lost 7 bases to trimming and J lost 4 bases, with 6 bases between them. The CDR3 coding sequence is TGTGCCACCAGAGGGCCCACCGGGGAGCTGTTTTTT. This codes for CATRGPTGELFF.

This clonotype is a singleton in its sample. The chain employs TRBV4-1 and TRBJ1-6; D not certain. Germline V lookup: CDR1 MGHRA, CDR2 YSYEKL. V gave up 1 base and J gave up 7 bases, with 5 bases separating them. This CDR3 region has 13 residues. CDR3 nucleotide sequence: TGCGCCAGCAGCCAAGGGTGGAATTCACCCCTCCACTTT. Translating gives CASSQGWNSPLHF.

The chain employs TRBV7-8 and TRBJ2-5; 9 bases line up with TRBD2. The ends lost 1 base at V and 4 bases at J; junction bases unmatched: 4. The CDR3 has 15 residues. CDR1 and CDR2 (germline): SGHVS, FQNEAQ. Here the CDR3 reads CASSLGALAGETQYF. CDR3 nucleotide sequence: TGTGCCAGCAGCTTAGGGGCACTAGCGGGAGAGACCCAGTACTTC. Combining the CDR3 with reference TRBV7-8 and TRBJ2-5 gives the whole variable domain GAGVSQSPRYKVAKRGQDVALRCDPISGHVSLFWYQQALGQGPEFLTYFQNEAQLDKSGLPSDRFFAERPEGSVSTLKIQRTQQEDSAVYLCASSLGALAGETQYFGPGTRLLVL.

The chain couples TRBV5-1 to TRBJ2-7, with 8 bases matching TRBD2. In germline, CDR1 is SGHRS, CDR2 YFSETQ. CDR3 size: 13 residues. Unmatched junction bases numbered 11, after V lost 9 bases and J lost 6 bases. The CDR3 loop reads CATRREGITEQYF. CDR3 bases: TGCGCCACCCGCCGGGAGGGGATAACCGAGCAGTACTTC.